This T cell receptor (beta chain) was recovered during a study of brain T cells in children with intractable seizures. This clone was seen only once. Its antigen remains unknown. Overall study findings and caveats: Viral specificity was inferred only from CDR3 similarity; HCMV serostatus was unknown. Absence of clones before surgery may stem from lower sequencing depth.

Sample time point: blood from clinic visit 5 months post-surgery; TSC patient then seizure free. The sequenced cases were selected for having the highest brain T cell transcript signatures. Patients received at least one anti-epileptic drug before surgery. Sequenced by immunoSEQ multiplex PCR; TCRdb stores in-frame clones only, minus some. The table has about 350,000 clones, approximately 93% seen once. This receptor was taken from a boy in the first two years of life with tuberous sclerosis and intractable seizures. The material sequenced was peripheral blood, taken more than 4 months after surgery.

The CDR3 region is CASSSRGRVSDTIYF. The CDR3 bases are TGTGCCAGCAGCAGCCGGGGCAGGGTATCAGACACCATATATTTT. The chain carries TRBV11-2 and TRBJ1-3; weak D call: TRBD1 (5 bases). Trimming removed 5 bases at V and 8 bases at J, with 19 bases between. The CDR3 sequence is 15 residues long. Per germline, CDR1 SGHAT and CDR2 FQNNGV.